Listed here are 28 T cell receptor beta chains from one sample, sequenced in a study of CD8+ T cells in alopecia areata. Reverse transcription of extracted RNA yielded cDNA, which provided the sequencing template. Method: immunoSEQ multiplex PCR; TCRdb's copy keeps in-frame clones and lacks some. The sample has tens of thousands of clones; roughly three fifths are singletons. Sequenced material: CD8+ T cells sorted from blood, taken at week 0. The receptors here all came from a human donor with alopecia areata.

This clone appeared a few times. This sequence joins TRBV2 and TRBJ2-6, with 7 positions matching TRBD1. The length of the CDR3 is 14 residues. The V gene's germline CDR1 is SNHLY and CDR2 FYNNEI. V trimming: 7 bases; J trimming: 2 bases; junction bases outside the gene matches: 2. The CDR3 is CASTGTAGANVLTF. The CDR3 nucleotides read TGTGCCAGCACTGGGACAGCTGGGGCCAACGTCCTGACTTTC.

The chain carries TRBV13 and TRBJ1-1; no clear D gene. This CDR3 contains 14 residues. The V gene lost 3 bases and the J gene lost 4 bases, with 12 bases spanning the gap. Germline V CDR1 and CDR2: PRHDT, FYEKMQ (reference sequence). CDR3: CASSFLGDSTEAFF. In nucleotides, the CDR3 is TGTGCCAGCAGCTTCCTCGGCGATTCCACTGAAGCTTTCTTT.

This clone was observed a single time. The genes are TRBV6-5 and TRBJ1-5; D call uncertain. This CDR3 has 14 residues. The germline V gene encodes CDR1 MNHEY and CDR2 SVGAGI. V was cut by 3 bases and J by 5 bases, with 11 bases left in between. The CDR3 is CASSYAADDQPQHF. DNA of the CDR3: TGTGCCAGCAGTTATGCGGCAGATGATCAGCCCCAGCATTTT.

The chain is built from TRBV29-1 and TRBJ2-7; TRBD1 agrees at 9 bases. CDR1 and CDR2 (germline): SQVTM, ANQGSEA. V shed 6 bases, J shed 5 bases, and the junction held 8 bases outside the gene matches. CDR3 length equals 13 residues. The CDR3 coding sequence is TGCAGCGTCGAACAGGGGGCCGACCACGAGCAGTACTTC. Amino acids: CSVEQGADHEQYF.

This chain uses TRBV11-2 with TRBJ2-3; 8 bases match TRBD2. Trimming removed 2 bases from V and 2 bases from J; junction bases left unmatched: 3. Germline CDR1 reads SGHAT; CDR2 reads FQNNGV. This CDR3 comprises 15 residues. The CDR3 loop is CASSLKREFTDTQYF. DNA for the CDR3: TGTGCCAGCAGCTTAAAGCGGGAGTTCACAGATACGCAGTATTTT.

The V and J genes are TRBV9 and TRBJ1-5; 9 bases agree with TRBD1. Germline assignment: CDR1 SGDLS and CDR2 YYNGEE. This CDR3 comprises 15 residues. Trimming removed 3 bases from V and 1 base from J; junction bases left unmatched: 2. CDR3 in DNA: TGTGCCAGCAGCGAGGGACAGGGAAGCAATCAGCCCCAGCATTTT. This sequence encodes CASSEGQGSNQPQHF.

The chain couples TRBV27 to TRBJ1-1; D may be TRBD1 (6 bases). Germline-derived CDR1 and CDR2 are MNHEY and SMNVEV (reference sequence). There are 13 residues in the CDR3. Trimming stripped 2 bases from V and 8 bases from J, with 12 bases between. CDR3 protein: CASSLSSGAEAFF. CDR3 in DNA: TGTGCCAGCAGTTTAAGTTCAGGGGCCGAAGCTTTCTTT.

The V call is TRBV27, the J call TRBJ2-3; 11 bases line up with TRBD1. Germline CDR1 MNHEY, CDR2 SMNVEV (reference sequence). The CDR3 is made up of 15 amino acids. The V gene end was trimmed by 5 bases and the J gene end by 8 bases; junction bases not matched to a gene: 9. The CDR3 loop reads CASSDPGQGDVTQYF. The CDR3 DNA is TGTGCCAGCAGTGACCCGGGACAGGGGGATGTTACGCAGTATTTT.

The V gene is TRBV2, the J gene TRBJ1-5; the D is unclear. Germline V gives CDR1 SNHLY, CDR2 FYNNEI. V lost 3 bases and J lost 5, with 17 bases in between. The CDR3 length is 16 residues. The CDR3 DNA follows: TGTGCCAGCAGTGATTCGGGGAGCCCCCGCTATCAGCCCCAGCATTTT. Translation gives CASSDSGSPRYQPQHF.

The chain has TRBV23-1 and TRBJ2-4, with D possibly being TRBD1 (5 bases). TRBV23-1 is given ORF status, its function remaining uncertain. This CDR3 contains 15 residues. The ends were cut back, 0 bases at V and 9 bases at J, with 15 bases in the middle. CDR3 sequence (DNA): TGCGCCAGCAGTCAATCGGTCGACAGCTTAGTCATTCAGTACTTC. This translates into CASSQSVDSLVIQYF.

By proportion, this clone is medium-sized. The chain joins TRBV7-2 to TRBJ2-4; D perhaps matches TRBD2 (5 bases). This CDR3 spans 16 amino acids. The germline V gene encodes CDR1 SGHTA and CDR2 FQGNSA. V dropped 2 bases and J dropped 0 bases, with 11 bases sitting between them. CDR3 in amino acids: CASSLKSGIAKNIQYF. The CDR3 coding sequence is TGTGCCAGCAGCTTAAAGTCCGGGATAGCCAAAAACATTCAGTACTTC.

This rearrangement joins TRBV5-6 to TRBJ1-1; TRBD1 might be the D (5 bases). Germline-derived CDR1 and CDR2 are SGHDT and YYEEEE. This CDR3 spans 15 amino acids. Deletions cut 4 bases from V and 1 base from J, with 14 bases between. Written as DNA, the CDR3 is TGTGCCAGCAGCCGGATTGGGGGGAGGAACACTGAAGCTTTCTTT. Protein sequence: CASSRIGGRNTEAFF.

On this clone itself: Other DNA variants within this sample encode the same CDR3. The rearrangement uses TRBV9 and TRBJ2-3; D is unclear. CDR3 size: 14 residues. Trimming left V 0 bases short and J 0 bases short, with 5 bases between. CDR1 is SGDLS and CDR2 is YYNGEE in the germline V gene. In nucleotides, the CDR3 is TGTGCCAGCAGCGTAGAAGGGAGCACAGATACGCAGTATTTT. It encodes CASSVEGSTDTQYF.

This clone was recorded at least ten times. The V gene is TRBV19, the J gene TRBJ1-5; 9 bases agree with TRBD1. The CDR3 consists of 14 residues. Germline-derived CDR1 and CDR2 are LNHDA and SQIVND (reference sequence). The trim removed 5 bases at V and 7 bases at J, leaving 6 bases unmatched. CDR3 in amino acids: CASSWGQGGQPQHF. The CDR3 DNA follows: TGTGCCAGTAGTTGGGGACAGGGTGGCCAGCCCCAGCATTTT.

The rearrangement links TRBV27 to TRBJ2-2, with TRBD2 matching 9 bases. The CDR3 totals 19 residues. After removal of 1 base from V and 0 bases from J, the junction contained 9 bases not matched to a gene. The germline V gene encodes CDR1 MNHEY and CDR2 SMNVEV (reference sequence). This chain's CDR3 is CASSLWGSSGRPNTGELFF. The CDR3 nucleotides are TGTGCCAGCAGTTTATGGGGATCGAGCGGGAGGCCGAACACCGGGGAGCTGTTTTTT.

This clone was picked up one time. This rearrangement joins TRBV27 to TRBJ2-7; D may be TRBD1 (5 bases). This CDR3 contains 14 residues. The V gene's germline CDR1 is MNHEY and CDR2 SMNVEV (reference sequence). V was shortened by 4 bases and J by 0 bases, with 10 bases between the two germline ends. The CDR3 here is CASSSRQRSYEQYF. The CDR3 DNA reads TGTGCCAGCAGTTCCCGACAGCGCTCCTACGAGCAGTACTTC.

The rearrangement uses TRBV4-3 and TRBJ2-7; the D gene is possibly TRBD2 (6 bases). Trimming shortened V by 0 bases and J by 3 bases, and 12 bases separated the two germline ends. Germline CDR1 and CDR2: LGHNA and YSLEER. The CDR3 sequence is 15 residues long. The CDR3 region is CASSQEREVGYEQYF. In DNA, the CDR3 is TGCGCCAGCAGCCAAGAGAGGGAGGTTGGCTACGAGCAGTACTTC.

This chain joins TRBV7-9 and TRBJ2-5; no reliable D call. The germline V gene has CDR1 SEHNR and CDR2 FQNEAQ (reference sequence). The V and J ends lost 5 bases and 10 bases respectively, with 14 bases between them. This CDR3 is 12 amino acids long. DNA of the CDR3: TGTGCCAGCAGCGAGCCAGCCTCGGTCCAGTACTTC. Amino acid sequence: CASSEPASVQYF.

There are a few counts of this clone. V and J are TRBV28 and TRBJ2-3; D is unclear. The CDR3 runs 15 residues. CDR1 and CDR2 from the germline V gene are MDHEN and SYDVKM. The V end lost 2 bases, the J end lost 1 base, and 10 bases lay between the germline ends. In DNA, the CDR3 is TGTGCCAGCAGTTTAGGGTCACCCCGCACAGATACGCAGTATTTT. This encodes CASSLGSPRTDTQYF.

V is TRBV7-2 and J is TRBJ2-1, with D possibly being TRBD2 (6 bases). Trimming pared 5 bases from V and 6 bases from J, leaving 20 bases between. Germline V lookup: CDR1 SGHTA, CDR2 FQGNSA. The CDR3 is made up of 16 amino acids. CDR3 loop: CASSSRPGLRGNEQFF. CDR3 DNA: TGTGCCAGCAGCAGCCGCCCGGGACTCAGAGGCAATGAGCAGTTCTTC.

This sequence joins TRBV25-1 and TRBJ2-2; 10 bases are shared with TRBD1. With V trimmed by 0 bases and J by 4 bases, 8 bases remained unmatched. CDR1 MGHDK and CDR2 SYGVNS come from the germline V gene. The CDR3 has 18 residues. In DNA, the CDR3 is TGTGCCAGCAGTGAATATGAGGACAGGGGGAGTGTCACCGGGGAGCTGTTTTTT. This translates into CASSEYEDRGSVTGELFF. The whole variable domain, remainder taken from reference TRBV25-1 and TRBJ2-2, is EADIYQTPRYLVIGTGKKITLECSQTMGHDKMYWYQQDPGMELHLIHYSYGVNSTEKGDLSSESTVSRIRTEHFPLTLESARPSHTSQYLCASSEYEDRGSVTGELFFGEGSRLTVL.

The rearrangement links TRBV28 to TRBJ1-5; the match to TRBD1 covers 8 bases. The germline gives CDR1 MDHEN, CDR2 SYDVKM. V shed 6 bases and J 7 bases; nucleotides not matched to a gene: 8. The CDR3 is 14 amino acids. The chain's CDR3 is CASRLQGVGQPQHF. CDR3 in DNA: TGTGCCAGCAGATTACAGGGGGTCGGGCAGCCCCAGCATTTT.

This rearrangement joins TRBV4-3 to TRBJ2-3; 9 nucleotides agree with TRBD1. J lost 0 bases, V lost 6 bases, and 4 bases had no gene match. This CDR3 contains 15 residues. CDR1 is LGHNA and CDR2 is YSLEER in the germline V gene. The CDR3 DNA sequence: TGCGCCAGCAGGACCGGGACAGGGAGCACAGATACGCAGTATTTT. Translation: CASRTGTGSTDTQYF.

This chain links TRBV5-1 with TRBJ2-5, with 8 bases matching TRBD2. The CDR3 is 15 residues long. With V trimmed by 1 base and J by 4 bases, 6 bases remained unmatched. CDR1 is SGHRS and CDR2 is YFSETQ in the germline V gene. The CDR3 loop reads CASSLFSGVGETQYF. In DNA form, the CDR3 reads TGCGCCAGCAGCTTGTTTAGCGGGGTCGGAGAGACCCAGTACTTC.

This clone has a handful of counts. The genes are TRBV7-9 and TRBJ2-3; 10 bases fit TRBD2. CDR1 SEHNR and CDR2 FQNEAQ come from the germline V gene (reference sequence). J was trimmed by 4 bases and V by 5 bases; bases with no gene match: 6. This CDR3 comprises 15 residues. The chain's CDR3 is CASSTPGLASDTQYF. DNA of the CDR3: TGTGCCAGCAGCACCCCGGGACTAGCGTCAGATACGCAGTATTTT.

The chain uses TRBV7-2 and TRBJ2-2; 7 positions agree with TRBD1. Germline CDR1 and CDR2: SGHTA and FQGNSA. The CDR3 is 17 amino acids. The trim removed 3 bases at V and 1 base at J, leaving 8 bases unmatched. The CDR3 loop reads CASSFADDRVNTGELFF. The CDR3 DNA is TGTGCCAGCAGCTTCGCCGACGACAGGGTGAACACCGGGGAGCTGTTTTTT.

The chain employs TRBV6-5 and TRBJ2-3; 10 bases are a match to TRBD2. Germline lookup yields CDR1 MNHEY and CDR2 SVGAGI. This CDR3 is 15 amino acids long. J gave up 7 bases and V 6 bases, and 10 bases lay outside the gene matches. The CDR3 reads CASRTSSGSGHTQYF. DNA of the CDR3: TGTGCCAGCAGGACTTCTAGCGGGAGTGGGCATACGCAGTATTTT.

The rearrangement joins TRBV7-9 to TRBJ2-7; 10 bases are shared with TRBD2. This CDR3 has 15 amino acids. Germline CDR1 and CDR2: SEHNR and FQNEAQ (reference sequence). The V gene end was trimmed by 4 bases and the J gene end by 3 bases; junction bases not matched to a gene: 6. The CDR3 nucleotides read TGTGCCAGCAGCTCCCTCGGGACTAGCGACTACGAGCAGTACTTC. Protein product: CASSSLGTSDYEQYF.